The source of this T cell receptor (beta chain) is a study of cytomegalovirus exposure and HLA in healthy donors. Both 60 Vbeta primers and 13 Jbeta primers went into the PCR. The repertoire was sequenced with immunoSEQ multiplex PCR; TCRdb's copy has only in-frame clones and lacks some. Of roughly 150,000 clones in the sample, 85% are singletons; the top ten hold 1%. The CDR3 totals 15 residues. The germline gives CDR1 LNHDA, CDR2 SQIVND (reference sequence). The ends lost 3 bases at V and 4 bases at J; junction bases unmatched: 6. Study-wide results and caveats: V- and J-gene trimming in TCR beta was tied to a missense DCLRE1C variant by an analysis performed later.

Comment on this clone: Antigen specificity is unknown.

The rearrangement joins TRBV19 to TRBJ2-5, with 9 nucleotides matching TRBD1. The sequenced material came from PBMCs. The TCR originated in a boy under 10 years old in good health and CMV-seronegative. CDR3 sequence: CASSIGWGQGETQYF. Written as DNA, the CDR3 is TGTGCCAGTAGTATTGGTTGGGGACAGGGAGAGACCCAGTACTTC. The complete variable domain, with remaining parts taken from reference TRBV19 and TRBJ2-5, reads DGGITQSPKYLFRKEGQNVTLSCEQNLNHDAMYWYRQDPGQGLRLIYYSQIVNDFQKGDIAEGYSVSREKKESFPLTVTSAQKNPTAFYLCASSIGWGQGETQYFGPGTRLLVL.